A selection of T cell receptor beta chains follows, all from one sample in a study of technical replicates of blood from a handful of donors. Sequenced by immunoSEQ multiplex PCR; TCRdb stores in-frame clones only, minus some. The sample holds approximately 87,000 clones, more than 85% seen once. The sequencing input was T cells isolated from PBMCs. The receptor source for this set is a human donor in good health. Some clones in this sample may be carry-over from other donors' samples. Each CDR3 is given with its conserved first and last residue. A D gene is named only where the DNA matches it firmly. Clone size is shown for a subset of rows, as once, few, many or a class of expanded clone.

D gene: TRBD1
clone size: .
V gene: TRBV27
J gene: TRBJ2-7
CDR3 protein: CASRSDRAYEQYF
CDR3 DNA: TGTGCCAGCAGATCGGACAGGGCCTACGAGCAGTACTTC

D gene: TRBD1
clone size: .
V gene: TRBV7-2
J gene: TRBJ1-5
CDR3 protein: CASSSTGARQPQHF
CDR3 DNA: TGTGCCAGCAGCTCCACAGGGGCACGGCAGCCCCAGCATTTT

D gene: .
clone size: .
V gene: TRBV6-5
J gene: TRBJ2-5
CDR3 protein: CASSSTAEGRAQYF
CDR3 DNA: TGTGCCAGCAGTTCAACGGCGGAGGGTAGGGCCCAGTACTTC

D gene: .
clone size: .
V gene: TRBV19
J gene: TRBJ1-2
CDR3 protein: CASSIASGSRGYTF
CDR3 DNA: TGTGCCAGTAGTATAGCGTCCGGCTCTAGAGGCTACACCTTC

D gene: .
clone size: .
V gene: TRBV9
J gene: TRBJ2-1
CDR3 protein: CASSPREDEQFF
CDR3 DNA: TGTGCCAGCAGCCCTCGTGAGGATGAGCAGTTCTTC

D gene: .
clone size: few
V gene: TRBV7-3
J gene: TRBJ1-1
CDR3 protein: CASSLTRSTEAFF
CDR3 DNA: TGTGCCAGCAGCTTAACGCGGTCGACTGAAGCTTTCTTT

D gene: TRBD1
clone size: .
V gene: TRBV5-6
J gene: TRBJ2-7
CDR3 protein: CASSLIFAGQGAYEQYF
CDR3 DNA: TGTGCCAGCAGCTTAATCTTTGCGGGACAGGGTGCCTACGAGCAGTACTTC

D gene: TRBD2
clone size: once
V gene: TRBV28
J gene: TRBJ2-2
CDR3 protein: CASSPPSGAPNTGELFF
CDR3 DNA: TGTGCCAGCAGTCCCCCTAGCGGGGCCCCGAACACCGGGGAGCTGTTTTTT

D gene: TRBD1
clone size: .
V gene: TRBV6-4
J gene: TRBJ1-3
CDR3 protein: CATTGDSGNTIYF
CDR3 DNA: TGTGCCACGACAGGGGACTCTGGAAACACCATATATTTT

D gene: .
clone size: .
V gene: TRBV27
J gene: TRBJ2-7
CDR3 protein: CASSLLYGYEQYF
CDR3 DNA: TGTGCCAGCAGTTTATTATACGGCTACGAGCAGTACTTC

D gene: TRBD2
clone size: .
V gene: TRBV10-2
J gene: TRBJ2-7
CDR3 protein: CASSPGLAAYEQYF
CDR3 DNA: TGCGCCAGCAGTCCGGGACTAGCGGCATACGAGCAGTACTTC

D gene: .
clone size: .
V gene: TRBV7-2
J gene: TRBJ1-1
CDR3 protein: CASSNFHRDFNTEAFF
CDR3 DNA: TGTGCCAGCAGCAATTTCCACAGGGATTTTAACACTGAAGCTTTCTTT

D gene: TRBD1
clone size: once
V gene: TRBV11-2
J gene: TRBJ1-2
CDR3 protein: CASSSLRDRRGYTF
CDR3 DNA: TGTGCCAGCAGCTCCCTAAGGGACAGGCGAGGCTACACCTTC

D gene: .
clone size: .
V gene: TRBV18
J gene: TRBJ1-4
CDR3 protein: CASSPRDADNEKLFF
CDR3 DNA: TGTGCCAGCTCACCGCGGGACGCAGATAATGAAAAACTGTTTTTT

D gene: TRBD1
clone size: .
V gene: TRBV6-6
J gene: TRBJ1-2
CDR3 protein: CASSSPRTGAVYGYTF
CDR3 DNA: TGTGCCAGCAGTTCACCTCGGACAGGGGCAGTCTATGGCTACACCTTC

D gene: .
clone size: .
V gene: TRBV30
J gene: TRBJ2-3
CDR3 protein: CAWSGGGSTDTQYF
CDR3 DNA: TGTGCCTGGAGTGGGGGGGGCAGCACAGATACGCAGTATTTT

D gene: .
clone size: .
V gene: TRBV5-4
J gene: TRBJ2-7
CDR3 protein: CASSFGREQYF
CDR3 DNA: TGTGCCAGCAGCTTCGGGAGAGAGCAGTACTTC